This T cell receptor beta chain was identified during a study (dated 2022 in TCRdb). Points the paper makes about the study in general: According to the authors, more investigation is needed, including longitudinal sampling and evaluation of a control group.

For TCR beta sequencing, genomic DNA was taken from unsorted PBMCs, and those PBMCs had been isolated from peripheral blood. TCR beta chain repertoires were profiled by survey-level sequencing on the immunoSEQ platform. Regarding the original processing steps: Repertoire diversity was quantified as the inverse Simpson index, and CDR3 amino acid length spectratypes and V-J pairing frequencies were compared. Clonotypes specific to SARS-CoV-2, CMV, influenza A and EBV were annotated by matching TCR beta CDR3 sequences against VDJdb. Held by TCRdb, this immuneACCESS table contains in-frame sequences only and omits some clones. Under half of the omission traces to an unresolved V gene where checked; the cause of the rest is unknown. Clone size and V and J calls were adopted from that table, with D and trimming inferred from the DNA. This sample holds 68,000 or so clones; roughly 93% were observed only once. The ten largest clones capture around 4.5% of the sample.

Comments on this clone: The clone's antigen remains unknown. No qualities accompany the bases; no much larger clone lies one base away.

CDR1 SGHTS and CDR2 YDEGEE were looked up in the germline V gene. Cut back by 3 bases and 7 bases, the V and J ends lie 8 bases apart. The CDR3 covers 11 residues, taking in both the cysteine and the phenylalanine. Here the CDR3 DNA is all that survives: 33 bases in frame from base 1. The chain employs TRBV5-8 and TRBJ2-7; the D gene identity is not certain. The clonotype comes from a middle-aged man with rheumatoid arthritis. Sequencing input: PBMCs. The nucleotide sequence reads as follows: TGTGCCAGCAGCTCGCCGAGGGAGCAGTACTTC. It codes for CASSSPREQYF. With the rest looked up from the reference TRBV5-8 and TRBJ2-7 genes rather than sequenced, the full variable domain is EAGVTQSPTHLIKTRGQQATLRCSPISGHTSVYWYQQALGLGLQFLLWYDEGEERNRGNFPPRFSGRQFPNYSSELNVNALELEDSALYLCASSSPREQYFGPGTRLTVT.